This note documents a single T cell receptor (beta chain) sequence. Its specificity is not known. The data were taken from a study of T cell responses to AZD1222 COVID-19 vaccine. Study-level background: Some second doses came at about 4 weeks and others at about 12 weeks; these were pooled.

The method was immunoSEQ multiplex PCR; TCRdb's version includes in-frame clones alone and lacks a portion of them. The data show about 56,000 clones, approximately 85% seen once. Notes on the study in general: There were mostly white British donors and more females than males, and clonal diversity was possibly underestimated. Nearly half of spike-specific TCRs reportedly target variant regions that are unmutated in the B.1.351 and B.1.1.7 variants.

The TCR was taken from an adult in good health. The material was peripheral blood, obtained on day 0 of AZD1222 vaccination.

CDR3 residues: CATKTVRGQFF. The CDR3 DNA reads as TGTGCCACCAAAACCGTCCGGGGACAGTTCTTC. This chain connects TRBV28 to TRBJ2-1; a weak D match, TRBD2 (5 bases). The CDR3 is 11 amino acids. V lost 10 bases and J 13 bases, leaving 17 bases between the germline ends. Looked up from germline, CDR1 is MDHEN and CDR2 is SYDVKM.